This TCR beta chain originates from a study of CD8 T cells in Susac syndrome. RNA, at about 0.45 to 1 ug, was reverse transcribed with random hexamers. The CDR3 of TCR beta was amplified by immunoSEQ multiplex PCR across 54 Vbeta and 13 Jbeta. MiXCR was run by TCRdb on the immunoSEQ multiplex PCR reads, yielding one entry per CDR3 protein. The sample contains about 150,000 distinct CDR3 sequences, over 85% of which appear only once. In germline, CDR1 is DFQATT, CDR2 SNEGSKA (reference sequence). Trimming removed 2 bases from V and 0 bases from J, with 11 bases in between. The CDR3 contains 14 residues.

The source is a human donor with multiple sclerosis. The sample consisted of CD8+ T cells from PBMCs. The chain recombines TRBV20-1 with TRBJ2-7; D is perhaps TRBD2 (6 bases). The CDR3 loop is CSARTGGFSYEQYF. The CDR3 DNA follows: TGCAGTGCTAGAACTGGGGGGTTCTCCTACGAGCAGTACTTC.